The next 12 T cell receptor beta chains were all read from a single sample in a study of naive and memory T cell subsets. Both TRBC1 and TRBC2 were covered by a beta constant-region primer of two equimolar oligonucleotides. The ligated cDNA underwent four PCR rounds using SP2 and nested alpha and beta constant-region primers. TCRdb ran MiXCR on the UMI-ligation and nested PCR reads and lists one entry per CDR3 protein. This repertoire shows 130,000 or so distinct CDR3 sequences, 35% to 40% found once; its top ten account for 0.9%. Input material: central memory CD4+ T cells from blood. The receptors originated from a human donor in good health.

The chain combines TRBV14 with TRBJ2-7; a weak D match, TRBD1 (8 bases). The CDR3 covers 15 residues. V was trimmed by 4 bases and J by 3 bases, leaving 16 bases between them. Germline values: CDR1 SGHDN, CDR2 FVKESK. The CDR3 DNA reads TGTGCCAGCAGCCGTTACAGGGGGGGGCTCTACGAGCAGTACTTC. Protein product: CASSRYRGGLYEQYF.

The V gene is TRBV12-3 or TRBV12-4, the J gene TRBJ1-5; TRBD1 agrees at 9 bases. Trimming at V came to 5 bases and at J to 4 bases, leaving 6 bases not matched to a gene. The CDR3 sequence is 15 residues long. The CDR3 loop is CASSPRTGVNQPQHF. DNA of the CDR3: TGTGCCAGCAGTCCCCGGACAGGGGTAAATCAGCCCCAGCATTTT.

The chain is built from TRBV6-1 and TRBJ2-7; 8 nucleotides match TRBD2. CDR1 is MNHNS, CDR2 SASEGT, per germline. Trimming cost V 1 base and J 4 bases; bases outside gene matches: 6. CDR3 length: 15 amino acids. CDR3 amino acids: CASSEGSGSVYEQYF. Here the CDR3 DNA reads TGTGCCAGCAGTGAAGGGAGCGGGAGTGTGTACGAGCAGTACTTC.

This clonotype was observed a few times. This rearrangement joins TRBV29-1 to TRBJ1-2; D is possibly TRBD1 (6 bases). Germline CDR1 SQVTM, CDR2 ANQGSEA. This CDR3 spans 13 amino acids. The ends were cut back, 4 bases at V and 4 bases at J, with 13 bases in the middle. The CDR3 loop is CSVAGGPGYGYTF. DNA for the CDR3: TGCAGCGTTGCCGGGGGGCCGGGCTATGGCTACACCTTC.

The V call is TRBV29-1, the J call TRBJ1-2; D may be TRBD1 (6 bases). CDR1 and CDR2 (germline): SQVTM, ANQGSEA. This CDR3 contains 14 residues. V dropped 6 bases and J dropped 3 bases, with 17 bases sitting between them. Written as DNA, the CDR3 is TGCAGCGTCGAAAGGACAGAGTTCGACTATGGCTACACCTTC. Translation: CSVERTEFDYGYTF.

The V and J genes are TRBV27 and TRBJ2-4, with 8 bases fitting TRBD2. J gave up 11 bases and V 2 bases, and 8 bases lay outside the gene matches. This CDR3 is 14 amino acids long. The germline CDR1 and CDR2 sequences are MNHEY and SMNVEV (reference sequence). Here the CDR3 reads CASSLRPGLELQYF. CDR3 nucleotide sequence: TGTGCCAGCAGTTTACGACCGGGACTAGAGCTTCAGTACTTC.

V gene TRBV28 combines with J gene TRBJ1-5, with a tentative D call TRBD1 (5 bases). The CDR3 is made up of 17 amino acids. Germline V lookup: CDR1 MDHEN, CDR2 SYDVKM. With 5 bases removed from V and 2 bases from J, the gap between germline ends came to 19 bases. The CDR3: CASSPSGEGSGNQPQHF. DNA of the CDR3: TGTGCCAGCAGTCCTTCGGGGGAGGGATCAGGCAATCAGCCCCAGCATTTT.

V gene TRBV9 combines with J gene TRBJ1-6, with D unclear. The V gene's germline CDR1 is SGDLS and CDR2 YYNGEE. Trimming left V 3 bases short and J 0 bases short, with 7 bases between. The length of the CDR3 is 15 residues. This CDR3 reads CASSEGSSYNSPLHF. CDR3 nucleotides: TGTGCCAGCAGCGAAGGGAGCTCCTATAATTCACCCCTCCACTTT.

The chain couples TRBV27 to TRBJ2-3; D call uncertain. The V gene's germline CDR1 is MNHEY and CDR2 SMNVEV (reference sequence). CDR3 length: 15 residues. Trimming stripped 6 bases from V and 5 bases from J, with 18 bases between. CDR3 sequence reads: CASRSRVLPKDTQYF. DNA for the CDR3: TGTGCCAGCAGATCTCGGGTCTTACCCAAAGATACGCAGTATTTT.

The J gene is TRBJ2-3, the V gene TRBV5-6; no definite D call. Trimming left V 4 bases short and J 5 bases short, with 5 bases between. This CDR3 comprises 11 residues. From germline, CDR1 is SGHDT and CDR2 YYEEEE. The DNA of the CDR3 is TGTGCCAGCAGCCGGGTAGATACGCAGTATTTT. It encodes CASSRVDTQYF. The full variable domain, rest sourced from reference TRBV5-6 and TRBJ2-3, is DAGVTQSPTHLIKTRGQQVTLRCSPKSGHDTVSWYQQALGQGPQFIFQYYEEEERQRGNFPDRFSGHQFPNYSSELNVNALLLGDSALYLCASSRVDTQYFGPGTRLTVL.

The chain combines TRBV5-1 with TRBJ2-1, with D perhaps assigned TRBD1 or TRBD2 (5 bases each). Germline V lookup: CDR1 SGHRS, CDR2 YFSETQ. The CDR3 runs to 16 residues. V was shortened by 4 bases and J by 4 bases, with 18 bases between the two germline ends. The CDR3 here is CASSRGQGYAYNEQFF. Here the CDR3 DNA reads TGCGCCAGCAGCCGAGGGCAGGGCTATGCGTACAATGAGCAGTTCTTC.

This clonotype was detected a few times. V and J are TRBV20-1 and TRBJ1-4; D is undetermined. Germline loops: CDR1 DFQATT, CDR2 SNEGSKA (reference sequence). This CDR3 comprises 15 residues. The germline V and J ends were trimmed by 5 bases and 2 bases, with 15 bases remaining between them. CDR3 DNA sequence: TGCAGTGCTCCTCACGGGCCAAGGACTAATGAAAAACTGTTTTTT. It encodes CSAPHGPRTNEKLFF.